The present entry profiles one T cell receptor beta chain with its context. The antigen remains undetermined. Primed by a sample-barcoded 5' primer and a J-beta primer mix, a second PCR proceeded for about 6 to 11 cycles. Through a template-switch adaptor with 12 random nucleotides, each cDNA molecule received a tag. Samples each returned at least 3 million CDR3-containing paired-end reads. TCRdb re-called the 5' RACE reads through MiXCR, storing one row per CDR3 protein. The sample gives about 810,000 distinct CDR3 sequences, 35% to 40% of which show up once; over 10% is in the top ten. These data are taken from a study of blood T cells in healthy people across ages. Study results and caveats: Older individuals had lower TCR beta diversity per million T cells (the decline was roughly linear).

Total RNA extraction produced at least 5.5 micrograms (per sample) for the study. Germline assignment: CDR1 MGHRA and CDR2 YSYEKL. The CDR3 sequence is 18 residues long. The germline V and J ends were trimmed by 0 bases and 0 bases, with 12 bases remaining between them. This sequence was found in a young man in good health. The source material was blood. The chain joins TRBV4-1 to TRBJ2-6; no firm D call. The CDR3 bases are TGCGCCAGCAGCCAAGATGTTCGGGTTGACTCTGGGGCCAACGTCCTGACTTTC. Translation gives CASSQDVRVDSGANVLTF.